Below are 15 T cell receptor beta chains sequenced from a single sample in a study of shared clonotypes between healthy human individuals. Method: immunoSEQ multiplex PCR; TCRdb's copy keeps in-frame clones and lacks some. Of roughly 640,000 clones in the sample, around two thirds are singletons; the top ten hold approximately 1.7%. Specimen: memory CD4+ T cells sorted from blood. Specified subset: CD45RA-negative fraction. The receptors originated from a woman aged 25 to 39 in good health.

The rearrangement uses TRBV7-2 and TRBJ2-1; 10 bases line up with TRBD2. This CDR3 has 16 amino acids. CDR1 is SGHTA and CDR2 is FQGNSA in the germline V gene. With V trimmed by 5 bases and J by 3 bases, 7 bases remained unmatched. CDR3 amino acids: CASSQKRLAGYNEQFF. The CDR3 DNA reads as TGTGCCAGCAGCCAAAAACGACTAGCGGGCTACAATGAGCAGTTCTTC.

The CDR3 reads CASSDTFTDTQYF. The CDR3 DNA reads TGTGCCAGCAGTGACACGTTCACAGATACGCAGTATTTT. J is TRBJ2-3 and V is TRBV6-1; no reliable D call. This CDR3 has 13 amino acids. The V gene lost 3 bases and the J gene lost 2 bases, with 6 bases spanning the gap. Germline lookup yields CDR1 MNHNS and CDR2 SASEGT.

This chain links TRBV7-9 with TRBJ2-3; TRBD1 matches at 9 bases. The CDR3 is made up of 14 amino acids. The germline CDR1 and CDR2 sequences are SEHNR and FQNEAQ (reference sequence). V lost 6 bases and J lost 5; bases outside the gene matches: 6. Written as DNA, the CDR3 is TGTGCCAGCAGTTCGGACAGGGGTGAAGATACGCAGTATTTT. Translated, it gives CASSSDRGEDTQYF. Full variable domain (missing parts from reference TRBV7-9 and TRBJ2-3): DTGVSQNPRHKITKRGQNVTFRCDPISEHNRLYWYRQTLGQGPEFLTYFQNEAQLEKSRLLSDRFSAERPKGSFSTLEIQRTEQGDSAMYLCASSSDRGEDTQYFGPGTRLTVL.

V usage is TRBV28 and J usage is TRBJ2-4; unclear D gene. There are 14 residues in the CDR3. V lost 5 bases and J lost 0, with 8 bases in between. Germline values: CDR1 MDHEN, CDR2 SYDVKM. The CDR3 DNA reads TGTGCCAGCAGTCCGATGTTAGCCAAAAACATTCAGTACTTC. Residues: CASSPMLAKNIQYF. Supplemented by reference TRBV28 and TRBJ2-4, the full variable domain reads DVKVTQSSRYLVKRTGEKVFLECVQDMDHENMFWYRQDPGLGLRLIYFSYDVKMKEKGDIPEGYSVSREKKERFSLILESASTNQTSMYLCASSPMLAKNIQYFGAGTRLSVL.

A single count supports this clone. The chain links TRBV11-2 to TRBJ2-7, with 7 bases fitting TRBD1. The CDR3 has 14 amino acids. The V gene's germline CDR1 is SGHAT and CDR2 FQNNGV. Trimming removed 6 bases from V and 5 bases from J; junction bases left unmatched: 10. CDR3 residues: CASSRQGVGDEQYF. As DNA, the CDR3 is TGTGCCAGCAGTAGACAGGGTGTCGGCGACGAGCAGTACTTC.

This clone was counted a few times. The chain employs TRBV9 and TRBJ2-3; 9 nucleotides agree with TRBD1. Unmatched junction bases numbered 6, after V lost 3 bases and J lost 7 bases. Germline V gives CDR1 SGDLS, CDR2 YYNGEE. The CDR3 runs 14 residues. CDR3 region: CASSAGTGWNTQYF. The CDR3, as DNA: TGTGCCAGCAGCGCCGGGACAGGGTGGAATACGCAGTATTTT.

This chain uses TRBV28 with TRBJ2-1; TRBD2 matches 11 bases. Trimming at V came to 5 bases and at J to 9 bases, leaving 9 bases not matched to a gene. Germline V gene lookup returns CDR1 MDHEN and CDR2 SYDVKM. The CDR3 spans 15 residues. CDR3 sequence: CASSVSSGRLSEQFF. Here the CDR3 DNA reads TGTGCCAGCAGTGTATCTAGCGGGAGGTTGAGTGAGCAGTTCTTC.

The J gene is TRBJ1-5, the V gene TRBV27; no firm D call. Germline V gives CDR1 MNHEY, CDR2 SMNVEV (reference sequence). The ends were cut back, 5 bases at V and 2 bases at J, with 13 bases in the middle. The CDR3 contains 15 residues. The CDR3 DNA is TGTGCCAGCAGTGCCCAATGGGGAGGCAATCAGCCCCAGCATTTT. As protein: CASSAQWGGNQPQHF.

The genes are TRBV25-1 and TRBJ2-3, with TRBD2 identical over 7 bases. Germline V CDR1 and CDR2: MGHDK, SYGVNS. CDR3 length equals 14 residues. V gave up 6 bases and J gave up 7 bases; unmatched junction bases: 10. DNA for the CDR3: TGTGCCAGCAGGACCCACTCCGGGACTAATACGCAGTATTTT. This encodes CASRTHSGTNTQYF.

V usage is TRBV28 and J usage is TRBJ1-6; D remains ambiguous. CDR1 is MDHEN and CDR2 is SYDVKM in the germline V gene. This CDR3 is built from 15 residues. The germline V and J ends were trimmed by 10 bases and 2 bases, with 15 bases remaining between them. The CDR3 region has the DNA TGTGCCATCATGCGGGGAAGCCCCTATAATTCACCCCTCCACTTT. Amino acids: CAIMRGSPYNSPLHF.

V usage is TRBV27 and J usage is TRBJ1-5; perhaps TRBD1 as D (6 bases). CDR1 is MNHEY and CDR2 is SMNVEV in the germline V gene (reference sequence). The CDR3 totals 15 residues. Trimming removed 5 bases at V and 5 bases at J, with 16 bases between. CDR3 sequence reads: CASSPYRAQDQPQHF. CDR3 nucleotide sequence: TGTGCCAGCAGTCCCTACAGGGCACAGGATCAGCCCCAGCATTTT.

The CDR3 DNA is TGTGCCAGCAGCGGACTGTCCTATAATTCACCCCTCCACTTT. Translating gives CASSGLSYNSPLHF. The V and J genes are TRBV25-1 and TRBJ1-6; D gene unclear. Trimming removed 6 bases at V and 1 base at J, with 7 bases between. This CDR3 has 14 amino acids. Per germline, CDR1 MGHDK and CDR2 SYGVNS.

J is TRBJ1-1 and V is TRBV6-4; D gene uncertain. The CDR3 length is 15 residues. CDR1 is MRHNA, CDR2 SNTAGT, per germline. Trimming removed 4 bases from V and 1 base from J, with 13 bases in between. This CDR3 is CASSAVGDGNTEAFF. The CDR3 bases are TGTGCCAGCAGTGCCGTGGGAGACGGGAACACTGAAGCTTTCTTT.

The chain employs TRBV28 and TRBJ1-5; possibly TRBD1 for D (6 bases). Germline CDR1 reads MDHEN; CDR2 reads SYDVKM. The CDR3 has 16 residues. V was pared by 4 bases and J by 6 bases, with 19 bases between. The chain's CDR3 is CASSSATRGASQPQHF. As DNA, the CDR3 is TGTGCCAGCAGTTCAGCTACAAGGGGGGCTAGTCAGCCCCAGCATTTT.

This clone was detected only once. V and J are TRBV10-1 and TRBJ2-7; D is possibly TRBD2 (6 bases). The germline gives CDR1 WNHNN, CDR2 SYGVQD (reference sequence). CDR3 length: 13 amino acids. V gave up 0 bases and J gave up 3 bases, with 6 bases separating them. CDR3 loop: CASSESGGYEQYF. The CDR3 DNA sequence: TGCGCCAGCAGTGAGTCGGGGGGCTACGAGCAGTACTTC.